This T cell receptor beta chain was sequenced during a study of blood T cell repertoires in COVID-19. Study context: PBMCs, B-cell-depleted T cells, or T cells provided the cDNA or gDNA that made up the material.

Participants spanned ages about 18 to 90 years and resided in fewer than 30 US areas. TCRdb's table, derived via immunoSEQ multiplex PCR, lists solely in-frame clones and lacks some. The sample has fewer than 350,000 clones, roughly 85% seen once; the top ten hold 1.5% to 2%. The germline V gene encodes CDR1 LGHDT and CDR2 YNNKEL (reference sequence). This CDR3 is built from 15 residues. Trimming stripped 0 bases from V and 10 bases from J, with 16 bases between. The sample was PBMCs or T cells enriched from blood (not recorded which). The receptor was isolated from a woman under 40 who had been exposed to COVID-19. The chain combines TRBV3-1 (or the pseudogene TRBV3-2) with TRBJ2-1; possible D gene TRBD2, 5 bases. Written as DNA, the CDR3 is TGTGCCAGCAGCCAAGATCCGGTGGGAGTGGAGGAGCAGTTCTTC. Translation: CASSQDPVGVEEQFF.